Listed below are T cell receptor beta chains from one sample, sequenced in a study of somatic mutations in cytotoxic T cells in rheumatoid arthritis. Profiled with immunoSEQ multiplex PCR; TCRdb holds only in-frame clones, not every one. The table lists tens of thousands of clones, approximately 84% of them singletons, with about 3.4% in the top ten. The sequencing sample was made of CD8+ T cells sorted from blood. The receptors come from a man aged 40-49 years in good health. Both conserved end residues are part of each CDR3. D genes are given only for firm matches. Rows may omit the clone size; those that give it use once, few, many or a size class.

D: -; V: TRBV19; size: -; J: TRBJ1-4; CDR3: CAAQGDGEKLFF; DNA: TGTGCCGCACAGGGAGACGGTGAAAAACTGTTTTTT
D: TRBD1; V: TRBV6-5; size: few; J: TRBJ2-7; CDR3: CASSPGTDLAYEQYF; DNA: TGTGCCAGCAGTCCTGGGACAGACCTGGCCTACGAGCAGTACTTC
D: TRBD1; V: TRBV11-2; size: -; J: TRBJ2-5; CDR3: CASSPGTGGAEETQYF; DNA: TGTGCCAGCAGCCCCGGGACAGGGGGCGCGGAAGAGACCCAGTACTTC
D: -; V: TRBV4-1; size: -; J: TRBJ2-1; CDR3: CASAREVVNEQFF; DNA: TGCGCTAGTGCGAGGGAAGTAGTCAATGAGCAGTTCTTC
D: -; V: TRBV6-1; size: -; J: TRBJ2-3; CDR3: CATRGGNTDTQYF; DNA: TGTGCCACAAGGGGCGGGAACACAGATACGCAGTATTTT
D: -; V: TRBV2; size: -; J: TRBJ1-1; CDR3: CASSETGWSSDTEAFF; DNA: TGTGCCAGCAGTGAAACGGGTTGGTCCTCGGACACTGAAGCTTTCTTT
D: -; V: TRBV6-6; size: -; J: TRBJ1-5; CDR3: CASSTGLGNQPQHF; DNA: TGTGCCAGCAGTACAGGGCTAGGCAATCAGCCCCAGCATTTT
D: -; V: TRBV4-3; size: -; J: TRBJ2-1; CDR3: CASSQEVGNANEQFF; DNA: TGCGCCAGCAGCCAAGAAGTGGGAAACGCCAATGAGCAGTTCTTC
D: TRBD1; V: TRBV7-2; size: few; J: TRBJ1-5; CDR3: CASSLGGGGQPQHF; DNA: TGTGCCAGCAGCTTAGGAGGGGGCGGTCAGCCCCAGCATTTT
D: -; V: TRBV29-1; size: -; J: TRBJ2-3; CDR3: CSVDAGSTDTQYF; DNA: TGCAGCGTTGACGCGGGGTCCACAGATACGCAGTATTTT
D: TRBD1; V: TRBV2; size: -; J: TRBJ1-5; CDR3: CACGQEGEGQPQHF; DNA: TGTGCCTGCGGACAGGAAGGGGAAGGGCAGCCCCAGCATTTT
D: -; V: TRBV7-8; size: -; J: TRBJ1-5; CDR3: CASSLVRGTDQPQHF; DNA: TGTGCCAGCAGCTTAGTAAGGGGGACGGATCAGCCCCAGCATTTT
D: -; V: TRBV30; size: -; J: TRBJ2-3; CDR3: CACGGGSEDTQYF; DNA: TGTGCCTGCGGTGGGGGGAGTGAAGATACGCAGTATTTT
D: -; V: TRBV6-6; size: -; J: TRBJ2-5; CDR3: CASSYQTIETQYF; DNA: TGTGCCAGCAGTTACCAGACCATAGAGACCCAGTACTTC
D: -; V: TRBV9; size: -; J: TRBJ2-7; CDR3: CASSVGGGSTYEQYF; DNA: TGTGCCAGCAGCGTGGGCGGGGGCAGCACCTACGAGCAGTACTTC
D: TRBD2; V: TRBV11-2; size: few; J: TRBJ2-1; CDR3: CASTLWEGIDEQFF; DNA: TGTGCCAGCACCCTCTGGGAGGGGATCGATGAGCAGTTCTTC
D: -; V: TRBV6-5; size: -; J: TRBJ1-1; CDR3: CASRATPNTEAFF; DNA: TGTGCCAGCAGGGCGACACCGAACACTGAAGCTTTCTTT
D: -; V: TRBV6-5; size: -; J: TRBJ2-6; CDR3: CASSSGVSGANVLTF; DNA: TGTGCCAGCAGTTCAGGGGTTTCTGGGGCCAACGTCCTGACTTTC
D: TRBD2; V: TRBV19; size: -; J: TRBJ2-3; CDR3: CASSTTPGGVAFTDTQYF; DNA: TGTGCCAGTAGTACTACCCCGGGGGGGGTAGCGTTCACAGATACGCAGTATTTT
D: -; V: TRBV19; size: few; J: TRBJ2-7; CDR3: CASSIGDVPSYEQYF; DNA: TGTGCCAGTAGTATCGGTGACGTACCCTCCTACGAGCAGTACTTC
D: -; V: TRBV28; size: -; J: TRBJ2-3; CDR3: CASSFTTSTDTQYF; DNA: TGTGCCAGCAGTTTTACAACTAGCACAGATACGCAGTATTTT
D: -; V: TRBV27; size: -; J: TRBJ2-7; CDR3: CASSQGRGISDEQYF; DNA: TGTGCCAGCAGTCAGGGGAGGGGAATTTCAGACGAGCAGTACTTC
D: -; V: TRBV29-1; size: -; J: TRBJ2-1; CDR3: CSVPGAGMGPNEQFF; DNA: TGCAGCGTGCCGGGGGCGGGAATGGGCCCCAATGAGCAGTTCTTC
D: TRBD2; V: TRBV28; size: once; J: TRBJ2-7; CDR3: CASSPPGGLQRLAGGGEQYF; DNA: TGTGCCAGCAGTCCCCCTGGGGGGCTGCAAAGACTAGCGGGAGGAGGCGAGCAGTACTTC
D: -; V: TRBV5-6; size: -; J: TRBJ2-7; CDR3: CASSPPDRSHEQYF; DNA: TGTGCCAGCAGCCCACCCGACAGATCCCACGAGCAGTACTTC